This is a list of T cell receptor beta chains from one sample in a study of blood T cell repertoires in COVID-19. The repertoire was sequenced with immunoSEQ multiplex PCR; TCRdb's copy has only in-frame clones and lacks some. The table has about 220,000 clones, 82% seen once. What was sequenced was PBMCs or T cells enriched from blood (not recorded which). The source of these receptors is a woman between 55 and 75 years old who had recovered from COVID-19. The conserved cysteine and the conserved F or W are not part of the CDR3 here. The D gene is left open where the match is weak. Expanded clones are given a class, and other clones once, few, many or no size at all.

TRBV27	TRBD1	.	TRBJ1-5	ASRRTGGNQPQH
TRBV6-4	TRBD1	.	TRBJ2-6	ASSRDSRANVLT
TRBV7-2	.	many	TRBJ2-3	ATIAGLSTDTQY
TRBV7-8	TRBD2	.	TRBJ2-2	ASSRGTSGSGGELF
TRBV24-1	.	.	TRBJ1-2	ATSSGYGYT
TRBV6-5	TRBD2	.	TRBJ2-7	ASSRLAGTYEQY
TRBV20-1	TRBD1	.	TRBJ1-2	SASNGQGPEASRNGYT
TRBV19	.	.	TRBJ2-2	ASSIFIGELF
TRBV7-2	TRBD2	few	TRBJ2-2	ASSQRGGRTGELF
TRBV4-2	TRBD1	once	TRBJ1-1	ASSQVGLGTGGSRTEAF
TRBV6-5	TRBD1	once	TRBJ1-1	ASSYDATGTEAF
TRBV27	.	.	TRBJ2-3	ASSQGTHTDTQY
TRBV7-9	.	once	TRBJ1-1	ASSHEAKNTEAF
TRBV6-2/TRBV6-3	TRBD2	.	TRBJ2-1	ASSTRQGTSGEQF
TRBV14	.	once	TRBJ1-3	ASSLQKAGAWGNTIY
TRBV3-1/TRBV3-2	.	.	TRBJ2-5	ASSALSETQY
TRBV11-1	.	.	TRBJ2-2	ASSRLLRMPGELF
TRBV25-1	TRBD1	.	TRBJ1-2	ASTGTGGISNYGYT
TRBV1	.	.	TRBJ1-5	TSSQGMGVGGNQPQH
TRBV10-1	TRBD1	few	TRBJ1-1	ASSTNRGINTEAF
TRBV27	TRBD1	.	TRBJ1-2	ASSPWTGGNYGYT
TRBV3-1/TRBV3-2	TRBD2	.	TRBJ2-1	ASSGGLALNEQF
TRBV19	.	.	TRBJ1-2	ASSISHNYGYT
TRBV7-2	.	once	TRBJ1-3	ASSLAEGRGNTIY
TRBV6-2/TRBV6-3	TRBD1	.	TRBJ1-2	ASSYKLMTGQSNYGYT
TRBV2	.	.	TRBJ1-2	ASSERQVYGYT
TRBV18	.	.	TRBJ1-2	ASSPDGANGYT
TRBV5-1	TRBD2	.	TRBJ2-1	ASRPGGLLDEQF
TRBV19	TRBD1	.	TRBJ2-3	ASNSGGSGTDTQY
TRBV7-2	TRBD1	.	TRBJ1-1	ASSPLSGGRDEAF
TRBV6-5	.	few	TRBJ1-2	ASQAAGRSGYT
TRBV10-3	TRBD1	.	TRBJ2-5	AISDLRGLGETQY
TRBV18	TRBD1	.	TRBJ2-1	ASSLRGTGVSSYNEQF
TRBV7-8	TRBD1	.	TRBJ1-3	ASSQTGASGNTIY
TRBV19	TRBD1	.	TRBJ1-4	ASSMTGGREKLF
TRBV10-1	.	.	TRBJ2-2	ASSPGRGVTGELF
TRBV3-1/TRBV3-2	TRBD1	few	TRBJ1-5	ASSQTDRGNQH
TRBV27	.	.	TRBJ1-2	ASSLSSGNPYGYT
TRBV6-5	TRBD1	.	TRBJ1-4	ASSRTGGGNEKLF
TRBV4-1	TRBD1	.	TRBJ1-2	ASSQPRDRGLGRYGYT
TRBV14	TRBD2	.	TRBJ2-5	ASSQVAGVGTQY
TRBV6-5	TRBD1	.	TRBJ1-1	ASTHPGQRSAF
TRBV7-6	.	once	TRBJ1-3	ASSQDIRNTIY
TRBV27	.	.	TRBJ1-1	ASSLVSRSDTEAF
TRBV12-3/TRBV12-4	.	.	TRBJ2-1	ASQRAYEQF
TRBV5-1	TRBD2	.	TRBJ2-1	ASSLPGRGESSYNEQF
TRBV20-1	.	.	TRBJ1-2	SASWVQSGPGGYT
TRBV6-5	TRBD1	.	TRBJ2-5	ASSRGQGETQY
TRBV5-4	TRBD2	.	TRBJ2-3	ASRPSGGARSTDTQY
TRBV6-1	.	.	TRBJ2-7	ASSEAETGPFSSYEQY
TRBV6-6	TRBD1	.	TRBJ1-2	ASNQQGNGYT